The 18 T cell receptor beta chains listed next were all sequenced from one sample in a study of TIL therapy for anti-PD-1-resistant metastatic lung cancer. As for time point: pre-treatment sample, taken before nivolumab and TIL therapy. The libraries were made with immunoSEQ v3. Sequencing was performed with immunoSEQ multiplex PCR; in TCRdb, only in-frame clones are kept and a portion is missing. The sample has roughly 60,000 clones, about nine tenths seen once. The specimen was blood, collected at baseline. Receptor source: a person between 25 and 80 years old with non-small cell lung cancer.

This clone was counted once. The chain joins TRBV19 to TRBJ2-1; D gene uncertain. The germline V and J ends were trimmed by 5 bases and 0 bases, with 11 bases remaining between them. The CDR3 consists of 15 residues. Germline lookup yields CDR1 LNHDA and CDR2 SQIVND (reference sequence). The CDR3 coding sequence is TGTGCCAGTAGTTCCAAGTGGGTCTCCTACAATGAGCAGTTCTTC. It is translated as CASSSKWVSYNEQFF.

V usage is TRBV5-1 and J usage is TRBJ1-1, with 8 bases identical to TRBD1. Germline CDR1 SGHRS, CDR2 YFSETQ. Unmatched junction bases numbered 11, after V lost 4 bases and J lost 0 bases. The CDR3 extends over 17 amino acids. The CDR3 DNA is TGCGCCAGCAGCCCGGAGGGGACAGGCGGAATGAACACTGAAGCTTTCTTT. This gives the protein CASSPEGTGGMNTEAFF.

This clone was counted a single time. As DNA, the CDR3 is TGTGCCAGCTCCCGGACAGGCCTAGCCAAAAACATTCAGTACTTC. This translates into CASSRTGLAKNIQYF. The chain couples TRBV18 to TRBJ2-4; 7 nucleotides match TRBD1. The V gene's germline CDR1 is KGHSH and CDR2 LQKENI. This CDR3 has 15 amino acids. The J segment lost 0 bases and the V segment lost 6 bases, leaving 5 bases of the junction unmatched.

The rearrangement uses TRBV19 and TRBJ2-7; TRBD1 agrees at 7 bases. The CDR3 length is 17 residues. The V gene end was trimmed by 5 bases and the J gene end by 4 bases; junction bases not matched to a gene: 17. Germline CDR1 is LNHDA and CDR2 is SQIVND (reference sequence). The CDR3 nucleotides are TGTGCCAGTAGTTGGGGCGACAGGGCACCTGGACAGTACGAGCAGTACTTC. This encodes CASSWGDRAPGQYEQYF.

The chain couples TRBV11-2 to TRBJ2-1, with 9 bases aligning to TRBD2. The CDR3 length is 15 residues. CDR1 is SGHAT, CDR2 FQNNGV, per germline. V shed 4 bases, J shed 7 bases, and the junction held 8 bases outside the gene matches. This CDR3 reads CASSSLAGAGNEQFF. The CDR3 nucleotides are TGTGCCAGCAGCTCCTTAGCGGGAGCAGGAAATGAGCAGTTCTTC. The entire variable domain, with the rest obtained from reference TRBV11-2 and TRBJ2-1, is as follows: EAGVAQSPRYKIIEKRQSVAFWCNPISGHATLYWYQQILGQGPKLLIQFQNNGVVDDSQLPKDRFSAERLKGVDSTLKIQPAKLEDSAVYLCASSSLAGAGNEQFFGPGTRLTVL.

DNA of the CDR3: TGTGCCAGCAGTAGACAGGCTTATAGCAATCAGCCCCAGCATTTT. Translated: CASSRQAYSNQPQHF. The V and J genes are TRBV6-5 and TRBJ1-5, with a tentative D call TRBD1 (6 bases). CDR1 and CDR2 (germline): MNHEY, SVGAGI. This CDR3 comprises 15 residues. Deletions cut 5 bases from V and 0 bases from J, with 11 bases between.

V is TRBV18 and J is TRBJ1-2, with TRBD1 matching 7 bases. There are 15 residues in the CDR3. Germline V CDR1 and CDR2: KGHSH, LQKENI. The V gene end was trimmed by 5 bases and the J gene end by 3 bases; junction bases not matched to a gene: 9. The CDR3 here is CASSEFRQGDYGYTF. CDR3 DNA sequence: TGTGCCAGCTCAGAATTTCGACAGGGTGACTATGGCTACACCTTC.

The sample holds a few counts of this clone. The CDR3 loop is CASSLLDTVRTEAFF. CDR3 coding DNA: TGTGCCAGCAGTTTATTGGACACTGTGCGCACTGAAGCTTTCTTT. This chain uses TRBV28 with TRBJ1-1; a possible D gene is TRBD1 (5 bases). The CDR3 contains 15 residues. Germline CDR1 is MDHEN and CDR2 is SYDVKM. The V end was cut by 1 base, the J end by 4 bases, with 13 bases between.

Here the CDR3 reads CASKRDSSYEQYF. DNA of the CDR3: TGTGCCAGCAAACGGGACAGCTCCTACGAGCAGTACTTC. V is TRBV6-6 and J is TRBJ2-7, with 7 bases lining up with TRBD1. The CDR3 sequence is 13 residues long. With V trimmed by 7 bases and J by 0 bases, 3 bases remained unmatched. Per the germline V gene, CDR1 is MNHNY and CDR2 is SVGAGI (reference sequence).

V and J are TRBV3-1 (or the pseudogene TRBV3-2) and TRBJ2-4; D is ambiguous. V was pared by 4 bases and J by 0 bases, with 10 bases between. The CDR3 totals 15 residues. Per the germline V gene, CDR1 is LGHDT and CDR2 is YNNKEL (reference sequence). The CDR3 DNA reads TGTGCCAGCAGCCTCAGCCGCGTAGCCAAAAACATTCAGTACTTC. As protein: CASSLSRVAKNIQYF.

This clone was counted once. The chain links TRBV29-1 to TRBJ2-5, with TRBD2 matching over 13 bases. The CDR3 extends over 16 amino acids. Germline V CDR1 and CDR2: SQVTM, ANQGSEA. J was trimmed by 3 bases and V by 7 bases; bases with no gene match: 11. The CDR3 reads CSGIPFGLAGEETQYF. The CDR3 region has the DNA TGCAGCGGCATCCCGTTCGGACTAGCGGGAGAAGAGACCCAGTACTTC.

The J gene is TRBJ2-3, the V gene TRBV6-6; possible D gene TRBD2, 6 bases. This CDR3 has 15 amino acids. The germline V gene encodes CDR1 MNHNY and CDR2 SVGAGI (reference sequence). With 7 bases removed from V and 1 base from J, the gap between germline ends came to 15 bases. CDR3 bases: TGTGCCAGCACCTTACGGAGGGAAGGCACAGATACGCAGTATTTT. This sequence encodes CASTLRREGTDTQYF.

The CDR3 coding sequence is TGTGCCAGTAGTCCCAGGGGAGCAACTAATGAAAAACTGTTTTTT. This gives the protein CASSPRGATNEKLFF. This chain uses TRBV19 with TRBJ1-4, with a weak D call TRBD1 (6 bases). Germline V gene data show CDR1 as LNHDA and CDR2 as SQIVND (reference sequence). V was shortened by 5 bases and J by 0 bases, with 10 bases between the two germline ends. The CDR3 consists of 15 residues.

The J gene is TRBJ1-1, the V gene TRBV11-3; D is undetermined. The length of the CDR3 is 13 residues. Trimming removed 2 bases from V and 2 bases from J, with 6 bases in between. Germline V gives CDR1 SGHNT, CDR2 YENEEA. The CDR3 DNA reads TGTGCCAGCAGCTTACTGGATAACACTGAAGCTTTCTTT. Residues: CASSLLDNTEAFF.

A note on this clone: At one of its ends the junction is not consistent with the germline gene, which may arise from a read error. The chain carries TRBV2 and TRBJ2-7; D remains unclear. Germline-derived CDR1 and CDR2 are SNHLY and FYNNEI. The CDR3 runs to 11 residues. The CDR3 here is CASSASNVRDF. As DNA, the CDR3 is TGTGCCAGCAGTGCATCAAACGTGAGAGACTTC.

V and J are TRBV7-9 and TRBJ2-3; no definite D call. The CDR3 is 13 amino acids. V lost 1 base and J lost 4, with 6 bases in between. Germline-derived CDR1 and CDR2 are SEHNR and FQNEAQ (reference sequence). The CDR3 DNA is TGTGCCAGCAGCTTAGGGACCGCAGATACGCAGTATTTT. This sequence encodes CASSLGTADTQYF.

V is TRBV9 and J is TRBJ2-1; 8 nucleotides match TRBD2. The CDR3 is 16 residues long. The V segment lost 4 bases and the J segment 4 bases; nucleotides outside the gene matches: 10. CDR1 and CDR2 from the germline V gene are SGDLS and YYNGEE. For the CDR3, the DNA is TGTGCCAGCAGCACTTTTAGCGGGGCCCTTTACAATGAGCAGTTCTTC. This sequence encodes CASSTFSGALYNEQFF.

The rearrangement links TRBV27 to TRBJ2-5, with D possibly TRBD1 on 6 matching bases. Per the germline V gene, CDR1 is MNHEY and CDR2 is SMNVEV (reference sequence). Trimming removed 6 bases at V and 5 bases at J, with 13 bases between. This CDR3 spans 13 amino acids. Written as DNA, the CDR3 is TGTGCCAGCAGCCGGCAGGGGTGGGAGACCCAGTACTTC. Translated, it gives CASSRQGWETQYF.